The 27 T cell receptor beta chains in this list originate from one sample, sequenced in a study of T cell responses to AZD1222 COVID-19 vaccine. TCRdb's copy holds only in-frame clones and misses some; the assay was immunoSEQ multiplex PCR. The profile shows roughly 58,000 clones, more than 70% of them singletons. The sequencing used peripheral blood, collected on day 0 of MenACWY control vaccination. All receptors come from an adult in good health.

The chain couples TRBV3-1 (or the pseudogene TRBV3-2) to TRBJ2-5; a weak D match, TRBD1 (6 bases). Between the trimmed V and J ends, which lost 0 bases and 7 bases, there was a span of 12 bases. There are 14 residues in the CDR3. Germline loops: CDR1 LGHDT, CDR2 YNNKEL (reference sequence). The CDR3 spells CASSQDLTGRTQYF. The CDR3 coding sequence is TGTGCCAGCAGCCAAGACCTAACAGGGAGGACCCAGTACTTC.

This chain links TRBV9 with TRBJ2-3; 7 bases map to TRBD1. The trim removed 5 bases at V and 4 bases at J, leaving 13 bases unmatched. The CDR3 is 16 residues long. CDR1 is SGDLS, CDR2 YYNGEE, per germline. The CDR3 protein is CASSVTGTATSDTQYF. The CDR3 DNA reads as TGTGCCAGCAGTGTGACAGGGACAGCGACCTCAGATACGCAGTATTTT. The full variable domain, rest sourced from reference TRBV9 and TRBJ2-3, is DSGVTQTPKHLITATGQRVTLRCSPRSGDLSVYWYQQSLDQGLQFLIQYYNGEERAKGNILERFSAQQFPDLHSELNLSSLELGDSALYFCASSVTGTATSDTQYFGPGTRLTVL.

CDR3 protein: CSVRTETQYF. The CDR3 region has the DNA TGCAGCGTTCGAACCGAGACCCAGTACTTC. The gene calls are TRBV29-1 and TRBJ2-5; D gene uncertain. From germline, CDR1 is SQVTM and CDR2 ANQGSEA. The CDR3 extends over 10 amino acids. Trimming cost V 5 bases and J 5 bases, with 6 bases left between them.

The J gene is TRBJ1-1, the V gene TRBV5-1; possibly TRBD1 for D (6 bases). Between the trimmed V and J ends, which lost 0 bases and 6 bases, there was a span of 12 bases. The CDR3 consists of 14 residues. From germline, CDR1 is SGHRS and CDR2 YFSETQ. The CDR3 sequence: CASSLEWGAPEAFF. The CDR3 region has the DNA TGCGCCAGCAGCTTGGAATGGGGGGCGCCTGAAGCTTTCTTT.

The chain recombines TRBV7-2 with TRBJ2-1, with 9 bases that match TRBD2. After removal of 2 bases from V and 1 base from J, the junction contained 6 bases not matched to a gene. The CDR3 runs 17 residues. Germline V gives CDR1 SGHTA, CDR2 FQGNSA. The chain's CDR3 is CASSLTFSGSSYNEQFF. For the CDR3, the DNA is TGTGCCAGCAGCTTAACTTTTAGCGGGAGTTCCTACAATGAGCAGTTCTTC.

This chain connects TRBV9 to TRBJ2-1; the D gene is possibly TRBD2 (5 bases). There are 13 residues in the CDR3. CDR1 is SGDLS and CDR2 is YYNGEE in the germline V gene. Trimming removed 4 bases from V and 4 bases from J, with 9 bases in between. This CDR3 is CASSPDYYNEQFF. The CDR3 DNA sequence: TGTGCCAGCAGCCCCGACTATTACAATGAGCAGTTCTTC.

The CDR3 DNA sequence: TGCGCCAGCAGCCGCTATAGCGGGGAGAACACCGGGGAGCTGTTTTTT. Amino acid sequence: CASSRYSGENTGELFF. This chain joins TRBV4-1 and TRBJ2-2; the match to TRBD2 covers 8 bases. The CDR3 covers 16 residues. Germline lookup yields CDR1 MGHRA and CDR2 YSYEKL. With 4 bases clipped from V and 1 base from J, the junction kept 5 bases outside the gene matches.

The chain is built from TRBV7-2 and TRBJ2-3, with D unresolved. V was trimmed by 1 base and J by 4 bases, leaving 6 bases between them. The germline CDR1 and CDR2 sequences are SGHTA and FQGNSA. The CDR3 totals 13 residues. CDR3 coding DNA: TGTGCCAGCAGCTTAGAAATTGCAGATACGCAGTATTTT. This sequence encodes CASSLEIADTQYF.

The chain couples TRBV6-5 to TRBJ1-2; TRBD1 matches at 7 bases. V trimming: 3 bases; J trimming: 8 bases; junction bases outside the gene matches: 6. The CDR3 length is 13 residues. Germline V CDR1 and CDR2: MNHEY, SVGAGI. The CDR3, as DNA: TGTGCCAGCAGTTATACAGGGGAGGAAGGCTACACCTTC. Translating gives CASSYTGEEGYTF.

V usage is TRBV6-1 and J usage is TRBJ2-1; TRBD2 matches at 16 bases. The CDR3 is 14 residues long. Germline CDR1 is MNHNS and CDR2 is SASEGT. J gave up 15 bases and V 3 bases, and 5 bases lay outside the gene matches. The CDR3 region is CASSEGLAGGLSFF. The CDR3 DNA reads TGTGCCAGCAGTGAGGGACTAGCGGGAGGGTTATCGTTCTTC.

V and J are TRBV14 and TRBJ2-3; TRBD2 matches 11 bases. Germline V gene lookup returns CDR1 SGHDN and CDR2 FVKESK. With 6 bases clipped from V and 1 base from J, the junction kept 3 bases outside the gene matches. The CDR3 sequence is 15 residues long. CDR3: CASREGLAGTDTQYF. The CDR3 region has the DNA TGTGCCAGCAGAGAGGGACTAGCGGGCACAGATACGCAGTATTTT.

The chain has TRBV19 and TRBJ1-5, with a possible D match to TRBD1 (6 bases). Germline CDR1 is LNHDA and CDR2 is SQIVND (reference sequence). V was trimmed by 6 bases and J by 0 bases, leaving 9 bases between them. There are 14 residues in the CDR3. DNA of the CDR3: TGTGCCAGTAGCGACAGGTATAGCAATCAGCCCCAGCATTTT. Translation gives CASSDRYSNQPQHF.

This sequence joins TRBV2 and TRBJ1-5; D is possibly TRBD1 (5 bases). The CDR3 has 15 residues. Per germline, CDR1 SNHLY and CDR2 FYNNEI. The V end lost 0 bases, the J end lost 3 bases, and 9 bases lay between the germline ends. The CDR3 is CASSEARGANQPQHF. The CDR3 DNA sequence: TGTGCCAGCAGTGAAGCGAGAGGGGCCAATCAGCCCCAGCATTTT. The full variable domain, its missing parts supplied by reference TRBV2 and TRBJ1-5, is EPEVTQTPSHQVTQMGQEVILRCVPISNHLYFYWYRQILGQKVEFLVSFYNNEISEKSEIFDDQFSVERPDGSNFTLKIRSTKLEDSAMYFCASSEARGANQPQHFGDGTRLSIL.

In nucleotides, the CDR3 is TGCGCCAGCAGCTCAAGTCGGGACAGGGGAGAAGCTTTCTTT. This sequence encodes CASSSSRDRGEAFF. The genes are TRBV4-3 and TRBJ1-1; TRBD1 matches at 10 bases. CDR1 and CDR2 from the germline V gene are LGHNA and YSLEER. The CDR3 spans 14 residues. Losses at the gene ends were 5 bases for V and 8 bases for J; bases not matched to a gene: 8.

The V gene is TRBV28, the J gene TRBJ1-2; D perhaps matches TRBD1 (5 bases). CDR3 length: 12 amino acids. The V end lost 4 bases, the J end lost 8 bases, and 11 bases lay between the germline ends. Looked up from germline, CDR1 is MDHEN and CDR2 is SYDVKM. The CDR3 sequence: CASSSTALGYTF. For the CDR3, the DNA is TGTGCCAGCAGTTCGACAGCGCTGGGCTACACCTTC.

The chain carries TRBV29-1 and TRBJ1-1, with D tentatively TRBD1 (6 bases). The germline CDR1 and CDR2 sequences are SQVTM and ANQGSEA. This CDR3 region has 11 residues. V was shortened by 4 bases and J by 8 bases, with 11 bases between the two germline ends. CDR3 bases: TGCAGCGTTGTAAGACAGGTCGAAGCTTTCTTT. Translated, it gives CSVVRQVEAFF. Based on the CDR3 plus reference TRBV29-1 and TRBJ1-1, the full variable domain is SAVISQKPSRDICQRGTSLTIQCQVDSQVTMMFWYRQQPGQSLTLIATANQGSEATYESGFVIDKFPISRPNLTFSTLTVSNMSPEDSSIYLCSVVRQVEAFFGQGTRLTVV.

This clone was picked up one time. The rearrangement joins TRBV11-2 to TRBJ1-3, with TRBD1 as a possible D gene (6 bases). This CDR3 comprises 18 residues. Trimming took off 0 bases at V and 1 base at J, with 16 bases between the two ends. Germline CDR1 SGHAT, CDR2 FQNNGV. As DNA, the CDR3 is TGTGCCAGCAGCTTAGATCTGCGGGGGCAAGTATCTGGAAACACCATATATTTT. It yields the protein CASSLDLRGQVSGNTIYF.

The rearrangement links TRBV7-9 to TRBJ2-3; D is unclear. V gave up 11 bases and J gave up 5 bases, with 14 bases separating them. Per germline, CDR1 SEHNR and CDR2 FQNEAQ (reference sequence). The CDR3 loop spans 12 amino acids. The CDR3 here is CAPDDLRDTQYF. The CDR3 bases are TGTGCCCCCGACGATCTAAGAGATACGCAGTATTTT.

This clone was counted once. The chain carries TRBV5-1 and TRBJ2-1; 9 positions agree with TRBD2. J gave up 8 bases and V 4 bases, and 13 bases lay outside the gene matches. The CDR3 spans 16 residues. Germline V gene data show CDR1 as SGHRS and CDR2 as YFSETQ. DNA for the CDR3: TGCGCCAGCAGCCCGCGGCTAGCGGGAATTGGCGATGAGCAGTTCTTC. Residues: CASSPRLAGIGDEQFF.

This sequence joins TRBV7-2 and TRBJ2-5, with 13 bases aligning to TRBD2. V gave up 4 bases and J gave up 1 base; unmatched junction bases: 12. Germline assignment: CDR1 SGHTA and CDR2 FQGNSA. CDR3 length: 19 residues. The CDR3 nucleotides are TGTGCCAGCAGCTCCAAACCGGGACTAGCGGGAACAATCCAAGAGACCCAGTACTTC. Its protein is CASSSKPGLAGTIQETQYF.

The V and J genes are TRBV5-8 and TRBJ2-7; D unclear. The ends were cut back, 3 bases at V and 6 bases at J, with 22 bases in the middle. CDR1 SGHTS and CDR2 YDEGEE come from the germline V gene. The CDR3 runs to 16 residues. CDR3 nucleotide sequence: TGTGCCAGCAGCTCCCTGGGCCAGCGACCAGCATCCGAGCAGTACTTC. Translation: CASSSLGQRPASEQYF.

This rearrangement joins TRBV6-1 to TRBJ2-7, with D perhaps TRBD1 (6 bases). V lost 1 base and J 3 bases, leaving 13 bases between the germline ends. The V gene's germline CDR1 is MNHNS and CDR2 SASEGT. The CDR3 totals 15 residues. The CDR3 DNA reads TGTGCCAGCAGTGAAGAGTGGGGACACATCTACGAGCAGTACTTC. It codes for CASSEEWGHIYEQYF.

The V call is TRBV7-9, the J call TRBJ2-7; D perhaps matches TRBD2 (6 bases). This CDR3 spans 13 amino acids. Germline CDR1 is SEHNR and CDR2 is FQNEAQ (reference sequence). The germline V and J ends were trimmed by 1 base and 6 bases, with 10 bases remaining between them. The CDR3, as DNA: TGTGCCAGCAGCTTAGTACTAGCAGGCGAGCAGTACTTC. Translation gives CASSLVLAGEQYF.

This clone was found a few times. The CDR3 region is CASSQGGGSISGNTIYF. For the CDR3, the DNA is TGCGCCAGCAGCCAAGGGGGGGGCTCCATCTCTGGAAACACCATATATTTT. The genes are TRBV4-1 and TRBJ1-3; D might be TRBD1 (6 bases). Trimming removed 1 base from V and 0 bases from J, with 13 bases in between. CDR1 is MGHRA, CDR2 YSYEKL, per germline. CDR3 length: 17 residues.

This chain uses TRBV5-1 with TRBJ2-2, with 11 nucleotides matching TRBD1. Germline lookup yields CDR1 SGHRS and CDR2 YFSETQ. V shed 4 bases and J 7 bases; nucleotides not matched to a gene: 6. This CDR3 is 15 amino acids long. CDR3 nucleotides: TGCGCCAGCAGCCATGGACAGGGGGCTGGCGGGGAGCTGTTTTTT. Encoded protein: CASSHGQGAGGELFF.

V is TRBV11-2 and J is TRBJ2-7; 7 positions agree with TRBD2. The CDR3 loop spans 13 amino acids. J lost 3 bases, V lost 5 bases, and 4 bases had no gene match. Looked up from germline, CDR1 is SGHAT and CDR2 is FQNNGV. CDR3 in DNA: TGTGCCAGCAGCGAGGGACTAATCTACGAGCAGTACTTC. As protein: CASSEGLIYEQYF. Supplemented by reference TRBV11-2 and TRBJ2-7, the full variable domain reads EAGVAQSPRYKIIEKRQSVAFWCNPISGHATLYWYQQILGQGPKLLIQFQNNGVVDDSQLPKDRFSAERLKGVDSTLKIQPAKLEDSAVYLCASSEGLIYEQYFGPGTRLTVT.

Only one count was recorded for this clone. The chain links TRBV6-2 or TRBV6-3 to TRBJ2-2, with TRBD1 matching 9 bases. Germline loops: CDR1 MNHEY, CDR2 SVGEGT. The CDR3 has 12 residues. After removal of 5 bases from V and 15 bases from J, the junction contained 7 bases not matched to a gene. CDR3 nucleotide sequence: TGTGCCAGCAGTCCAATTGGGACAGGGTTGTTTTTT. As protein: CASSPIGTGLFF.